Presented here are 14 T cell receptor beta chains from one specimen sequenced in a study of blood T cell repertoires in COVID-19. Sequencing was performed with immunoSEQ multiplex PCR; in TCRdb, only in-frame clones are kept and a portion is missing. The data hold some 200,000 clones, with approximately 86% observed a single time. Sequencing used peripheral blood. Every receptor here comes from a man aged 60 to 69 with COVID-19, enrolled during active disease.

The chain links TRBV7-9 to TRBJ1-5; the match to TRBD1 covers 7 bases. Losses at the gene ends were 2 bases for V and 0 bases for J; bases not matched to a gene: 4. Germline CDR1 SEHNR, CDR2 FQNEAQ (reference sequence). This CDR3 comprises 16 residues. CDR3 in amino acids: CASSLRDSNSNQPQHF. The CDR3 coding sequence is TGTGCCAGCAGCTTAAGGGACAGCAATAGCAATCAGCCCCAGCATTTT. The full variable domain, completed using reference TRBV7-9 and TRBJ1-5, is DTGVSQNPRHKITKRGQNVTFRCDPISEHNRLYWYRQTLGQGPEFLTYFQNEAQLEKSRLLSDRFSAERPKGSFSTLEIQRTEQGDSAMYLCASSLRDSNSNQPQHFGDGTRLSIL.

The CDR3 region has the DNA TGTGCCAGCAGCTTAGGTCGGGAAGTCACTGAAGCTTTCTTT. Its protein product is CASSLGREVTEAFF. The gene calls are TRBV7-9 and TRBJ1-1; D unclear. CDR1 and CDR2 (germline): SEHNR, FQNEAQ (reference sequence). V lost 1 base, J lost 4 bases, and 10 bases lay in between. CDR3 length equals 14 residues.

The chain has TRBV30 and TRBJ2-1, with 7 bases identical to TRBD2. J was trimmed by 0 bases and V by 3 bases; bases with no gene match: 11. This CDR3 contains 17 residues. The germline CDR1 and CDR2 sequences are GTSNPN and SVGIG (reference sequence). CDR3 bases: TGTGCCTGGAGGGAGGTAATGCGGGGGAGCTCCTACAATGAGCAGTTCTTC. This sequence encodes CAWREVMRGSSYNEQFF.

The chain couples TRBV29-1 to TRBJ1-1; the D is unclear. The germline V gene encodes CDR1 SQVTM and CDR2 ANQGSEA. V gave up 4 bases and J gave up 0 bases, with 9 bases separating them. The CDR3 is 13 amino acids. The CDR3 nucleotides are TGCAGCGTTGCCAGGAAGATGAACACTGAAGCTTTCTTT. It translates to CSVARKMNTEAFF.

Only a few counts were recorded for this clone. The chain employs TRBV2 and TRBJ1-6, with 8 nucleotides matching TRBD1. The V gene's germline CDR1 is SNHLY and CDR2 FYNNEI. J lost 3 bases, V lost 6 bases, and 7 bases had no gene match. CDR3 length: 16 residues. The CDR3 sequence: CASRRQGKGYNSPLHF. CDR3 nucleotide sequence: TGTGCCAGCAGGCGACAGGGGAAGGGCTATAATTCACCCCTCCACTTT.

Here the CDR3 reads CSASGEEPTNEKLFF. DNA for the CDR3: TGCAGTGCTAGTGGAGAGGAGCCAACTAATGAAAAACTGTTTTTT. J is TRBJ1-4 and V is TRBV20-1; D uncertain. The germline gives CDR1 DFQATT, CDR2 SNEGSKA (reference sequence). The CDR3 totals 15 residues. V was shortened by 3 bases and J by 0 bases, with 11 bases between the two germline ends.

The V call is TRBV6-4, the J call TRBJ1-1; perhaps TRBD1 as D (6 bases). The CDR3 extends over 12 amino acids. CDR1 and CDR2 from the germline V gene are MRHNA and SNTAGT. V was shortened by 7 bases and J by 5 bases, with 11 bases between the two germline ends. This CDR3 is CASNYQGTEAFF. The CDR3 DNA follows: TGTGCCAGCAACTATCAGGGGACTGAAGCTTTCTTT.

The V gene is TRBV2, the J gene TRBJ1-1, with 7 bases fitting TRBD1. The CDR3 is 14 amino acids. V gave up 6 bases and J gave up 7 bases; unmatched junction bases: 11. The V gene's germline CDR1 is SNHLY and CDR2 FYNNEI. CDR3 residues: CASRGTDLSVEAFF. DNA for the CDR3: TGTGCCAGCAGGGGGACAGACCTATCCGTTGAAGCTTTCTTT.

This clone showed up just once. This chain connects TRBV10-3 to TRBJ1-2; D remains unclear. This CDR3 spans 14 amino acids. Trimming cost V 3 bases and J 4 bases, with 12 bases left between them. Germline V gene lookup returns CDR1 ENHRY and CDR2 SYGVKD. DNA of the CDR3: TGTGCCATCAGTGAACGAGGGATCGTCTATGGCTACACCTTC. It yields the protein CAISERGIVYGYTF.

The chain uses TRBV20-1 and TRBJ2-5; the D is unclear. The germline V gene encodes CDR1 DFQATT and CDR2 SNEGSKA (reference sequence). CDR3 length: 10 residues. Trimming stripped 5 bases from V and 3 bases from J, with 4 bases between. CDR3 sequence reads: CSASEETQYF. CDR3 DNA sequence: TGCAGTGCTTCTGAAGAGACCCAGTACTTC.

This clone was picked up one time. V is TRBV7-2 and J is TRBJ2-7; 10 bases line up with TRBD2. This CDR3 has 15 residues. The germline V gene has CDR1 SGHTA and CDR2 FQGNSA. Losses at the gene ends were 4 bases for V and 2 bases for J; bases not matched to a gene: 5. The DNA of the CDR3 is TGTGCCAGCAGCTCTAGCGGGAGCGGGGCCTACGAGCAGTACTTC. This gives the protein CASSSSGSGAYEQYF. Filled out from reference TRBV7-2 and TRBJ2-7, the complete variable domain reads GAGVSQSPSNKVTEKGKDVELRCDPISGHTALYWYRQSLGQGLEFLIYFQGNSAPDKSGLPSDRFSAERTGGSVSTLTIQRTQQEDSAVYLCASSSSGSGAYEQYFGPGTRLTVT.

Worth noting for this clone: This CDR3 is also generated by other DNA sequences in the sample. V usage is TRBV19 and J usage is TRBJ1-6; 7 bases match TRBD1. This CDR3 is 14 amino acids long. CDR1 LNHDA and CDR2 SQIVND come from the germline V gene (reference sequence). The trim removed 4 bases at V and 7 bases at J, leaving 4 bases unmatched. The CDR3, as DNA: TGTGCCAGTAGTACCGGGACAGAAAATTCACCCCTCCACTTT. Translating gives CASSTGTENSPLHF. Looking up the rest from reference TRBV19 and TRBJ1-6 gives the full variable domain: DGGITQSPKYLFRKEGQNVTLSCEQNLNHDAMYWYRQDPGQGLRLIYYSQIVNDFQKGDIAEGYSVSREKKESFPLTVTSAQKNPTAFYLCASSTGTENSPLHFGNGTRLTVT.

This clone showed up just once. CDR3 in DNA: TGTGCCAGCACGGTGGGGGCCCAACTCACAGATACGCAGTATTTT. As protein: CASTVGAQLTDTQYF. The rearrangement links TRBV2 to TRBJ2-3, with D possibly TRBD1 on 6 matching bases. CDR3 length: 15 amino acids. Germline V gene sequence: CDR1 SNHLY, CDR2 FYNNEI. The V end lost 7 bases, the J end lost 2 bases, and 16 bases lay between the germline ends.

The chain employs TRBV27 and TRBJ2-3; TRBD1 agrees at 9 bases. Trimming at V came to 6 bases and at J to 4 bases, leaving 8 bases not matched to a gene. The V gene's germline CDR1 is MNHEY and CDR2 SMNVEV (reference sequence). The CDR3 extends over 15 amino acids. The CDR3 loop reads CASSPGTGSADTQYF. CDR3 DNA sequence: TGTGCCAGCAGCCCAGGGACAGGGAGCGCAGATACGCAGTATTTT.